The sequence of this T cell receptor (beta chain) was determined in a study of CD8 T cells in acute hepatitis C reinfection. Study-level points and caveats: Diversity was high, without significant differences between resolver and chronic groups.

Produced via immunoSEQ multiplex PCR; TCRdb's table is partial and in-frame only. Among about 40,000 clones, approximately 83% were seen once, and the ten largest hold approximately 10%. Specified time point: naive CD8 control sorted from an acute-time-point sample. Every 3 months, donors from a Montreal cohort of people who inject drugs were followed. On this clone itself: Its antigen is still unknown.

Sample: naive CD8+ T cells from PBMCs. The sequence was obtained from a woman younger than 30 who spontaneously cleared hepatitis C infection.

Here the CDR3 reads CASSLGDEQYF. Here the CDR3 DNA reads TGTGCCAGCAGTTTAGGCGACGAGCAGTACTTC. The genes are TRBV27 and TRBJ2-7; unclear D gene. V shed 2 bases and J shed 5 bases, with 4 bases lying between them. This CDR3 region has 11 residues. Germline values: CDR1 MNHEY, CDR2 SMNVEV (reference sequence).